This TCR beta chain was obtained from a study of T cell responses to AZD1222 COVID-19 vaccine. The data were produced by immunoSEQ multiplex PCR, yet TCRdb's version contains in-frame clones alone and is incomplete. Of about 150,000 clones in the sample, less than 95% were seen once. The germline V gene has CDR1 SGHTA and CDR2 FQGNSA. Germline trimming cut 4 bases from V and 7 bases from J; bases unmatched to any gene: 15. The CDR3 spans 17 residues. The source material was peripheral blood, sampled on day 0 of AZD1222 vaccination. The source is an adult in good health. The J gene is TRBJ2-1, the V gene TRBV7-2, with 8 bases identical to TRBD2. The CDR3 sequence: CASSWGSGTSRFNEQFF. The CDR3 DNA sequence: TGTGCCAGCAGCTGGGGGTCCGGGACTAGTCGTTTTAATGAGCAGTTCTTC.